By sample fraction, the clone carrying this T cell receptor (beta chain) is medium-sized. What it recognizes is unknown. The sorted Tregs were CD4+CD25+CD127-/low cells. Amplification of TRBV12-4/TRBJ1-2 clonotypes used adaptor-ligated barcode primers. Via MiXCR, TCRdb re-called the multiplex PCR reads, giving one row per CDR3 protein. The data show roughly 2,400 distinct CDR3 sequences, approximately 2.4% seen once. The germline V and J ends were trimmed by 5 bases and 4 bases, with 14 bases remaining between them. The CDR3 is 14 amino acids. Broader study findings: In terms of TCR gene usage, tumor memory CD4+ T cells clustered together with blood and lymph node memory CD4+ cells, as well as with lymph node naive CD4+ cells. Around 13% of tumor Treg sequences matched naive CD4+ cells. Greatest tumor Treg TCR overlap was with tumor naive CD4+ cells.

The chain recombines TRBV12-3 or TRBV12-4 with TRBJ1-2; D is unresolved. The clonotype was recovered from a female donor with breast cancer. The sample comprised tumor-infiltrating Tregs sorted from the breast tumor. CDR3 protein: CASSPVSRGYGYTF. The CDR3 bases are TGTGCCAGCAGTCCTGTATCTCGGGGCTATGGCTACACCTTC.